One sample yielded the 12 T cell receptor beta chains listed below, sequenced in a study of blood T cells in healthy people across ages. The second PCR ran roughly 7 to 12 cycles with a sample-barcoded 5' primer and J-beta primers. TCRdb re-analysed the 5' RACE reads in MiXCR, keeping a single row per CDR3 protein. The sample contains some 930,000 distinct CDR3 sequences, about 28% of which appear only once. The sample was also reused in another study, on T cells of mothers and their children.

Specimen: blood. Receptors originate from a woman between 35 and 50 years old in good health.

About this clonotype itself: A read error is possible here, since a much larger clone lies one base away. J is TRBJ2-5 and V is TRBV15, with 8 bases lining up with TRBD1. Germline V CDR1 and CDR2: LNHNV, YYDKDF (reference sequence). This CDR3 spans 16 amino acids. J gave up 0 bases and V 3 bases, and 6 bases lay outside the gene matches. CDR3 in amino acids: CATSSRNRGDQETQYF. For the CDR3, the DNA is TGTGCCACCAGCAGCAGGAACAGGGGGGACCAAGAGACCCAGTACTTC.

This clonotype was counted ten times or more. The CDR3 DNA is TGTGCCAGCACCCCGGGAGGGGAGAGTGAGACCCAGTACTTC. It specifies CASTPGGESETQYF. This chain uses TRBV27 with TRBJ2-5; 8 bases map to TRBD2. The V segment lost 7 bases and the J segment 5 bases; nucleotides outside the gene matches: 9. The CDR3 spans 14 residues. Germline V gene lookup returns CDR1 MNHEY and CDR2 SMNVEV (reference sequence).

This clonotype was picked up many times. This chain joins TRBV9 and TRBJ2-1; 10 nucleotides line up with TRBD2. V was pared by 4 bases and J by 7 bases, with 8 bases of the junction left unmatched. The CDR3 consists of 15 residues. The germline CDR1 and CDR2 sequences are SGDLS and YYNGEE. Written as DNA, the CDR3 is TGTGCCAGCAGCAAGATAGCGGGGGGCAAGAATGAGCAGTTCTTC. It is translated as CASSKIAGGKNEQFF.

On this clonotype itself: A much bigger clone sits one base away, suggesting this may be a read error. The chain employs TRBV27 and TRBJ2-1; D is unresolved. Germline V gene data show CDR1 as MNHEY and CDR2 as SMNVEV (reference sequence). The CDR3 has 14 amino acids. V lost 3 bases to trimming and J lost 10 bases, with 16 bases between them. The CDR3 nucleotides read TGTGCCAGCAGTTTCTCCGCACCACCCTACGAGCAGTTCTTC. Protein product: CASSFSAPPYEQFF.

This clonotype came up a few times. Germline is not matched at one junction end, which may reflect a read error. This chain connects TRBV4-3 to TRBJ1-2; no reliable D call. The CDR3 totals 16 residues. Germline V lookup: CDR1 LGHNA, CDR2 YSLEER. The CDR3 here is CASGQDRDGRNYGYTF. CDR3 nucleotides: TGCGCCAGCGGCCAAGATCGTGACGGCAGGAACTATGGCTACACCTTC.

This clonotype occurred a few times. This chain uses TRBV20-1 with TRBJ1-6; D is possibly TRBD1 (6 bases). The CDR3 spans 15 residues. The germline V and J ends were trimmed by 1 base and 3 bases, with 10 bases remaining between them. Germline V gene sequence: CDR1 DFQATT, CDR2 SNEGSKA (reference sequence). CDR3 sequence: CSARGRGDYNSPLHF. In nucleotides, the CDR3 is TGCAGTGCTAGAGGCAGGGGAGACTATAATTCACCCCTCCACTTT.

There are many counts of this clonotype. The chain couples TRBV24-1 to TRBJ2-4; perhaps TRBD2 as D (5 bases). Trimming removed 2 bases from V and 7 bases from J, with 5 bases in between. Germline assignment: CDR1 KGHDR and CDR2 SFDVKD. This CDR3 is built from 12 residues. The DNA for the CDR3 is TGTGCCACCAGTGATTCGGGGAACATTCAGTACTTC. Translation: CATSDSGNIQYF.

With respect to this clonotype: A much more abundant neighbour one base away suggests this may be a read error. This CDR3 reads CSAFRDTQPTDTQYF. CDR3 sequence (DNA): TGCAGCGCTTTCCGGGACACCCAACCCACAGATACGCAGTATTTT. The chain has TRBV29-1 and TRBJ2-3; weak D call: TRBD1 (6 bases). Trimming shortened V by 7 bases and J by 2 bases, and 19 bases separated the two germline ends. Germline CDR1 reads SQVTM; CDR2 reads ANQGSEA. This CDR3 is 15 amino acids long.

A note on this clonotype: The final CDR3 position lacks the conserved phenylalanine or tryptophan, pointing to a likely read error. The limits of the CDR3 on the DNA are not certain, so only TCRdb's listed CDR3 is given. This chain uses TRBV4-2 with TRBJ1-2; whether TRBD1, the table's D call, matches the DNA was not checked. The CDR3 has 13 residues if both end residues are counted. Germline CDR1 LGHNA, CDR2 YNFKEQ. CDR3: CAGSQEGGYGYTC.

The table lists this clonotype with many counts. The CDR3 protein is CASSVAGGGETQYF. The CDR3 coding sequence is TGTGCCAGCAGTGTCGCGGGGGGTGGGGAGACCCAGTACTTC. The V call is TRBV6-1, the J call TRBJ2-5, with 8 bases aligning to TRBD2. The J segment lost 5 bases and the V segment lost 4 bases, leaving 6 bases of the junction unmatched. The CDR3 contains 14 residues. The germline CDR1 and CDR2 sequences are MNHNS and SASEGT.

The chain uses TRBV7-2 and TRBJ1-1; no clear D gene. Germline assignment: CDR1 SGHTA and CDR2 FQGNSA. Trimming pared 2 bases from V and 1 base from J, leaving 14 bases between. This CDR3 has 16 residues. Here the CDR3 DNA reads TGTGCCAGCAGCTTAATCCCGTCAACAGCGAACACTGAAGCTTTCTTT. The encoded protein is CASSLIPSTANTEAFF.

In this sample, this clonotype turned up many times. The chain couples TRBV11-1 to TRBJ2-7, with D possibly matching TRBD2 (5 bases). Germline values: CDR1 SGHAT, CDR2 FQDESV (reference sequence). This CDR3 has 14 residues. V was clipped by 2 bases and J by 2 bases, with 10 bases between them. The CDR3 DNA reads TGTGCCAGCAGCTTAAGAGGGATTACCTACGAGCAGTACTTC. This encodes CASSLRGITYEQYF.